The sequence of this T cell receptor (beta chain) was determined in a study of cytomegalovirus exposure and HLA in healthy donors. Findings of the study overall: Later analysis associated a missense DCLRE1C variant with TCR beta V- and J-gene trimming. Near-uniform donor sequencing depth was presumed by presence/absence analyses.

Germline trimming cut 4 bases from V and 3 bases from J; bases unmatched to any gene: 2. There are 16 residues in the CDR3. Germline-derived CDR1 and CDR2 are SGHNT and YENEEA. A multiplex PCR was run with 60 Vbeta primers and 13 Jbeta primers. Produced via immunoSEQ multiplex PCR; TCRdb's table is partial and in-frame only. Seen here are 130,000 or so clones, roughly 80% observed once, and the top ten hold roughly 2%. On this clone: Its antigen remains unknown.

Material for sequencing was PBMCs. J is TRBJ2-2 and V is TRBV11-3; 13 positions agree with TRBD2. This clonotype originated in a man younger than 35 in good health and CMV-seronegative. DNA for the CDR3: TGTGCCAGCAGCTCGGGACTAGCGGGGTACACCGGGGAGCTGTTTTTT. Translated: CASSSGLAGYTGELFF.